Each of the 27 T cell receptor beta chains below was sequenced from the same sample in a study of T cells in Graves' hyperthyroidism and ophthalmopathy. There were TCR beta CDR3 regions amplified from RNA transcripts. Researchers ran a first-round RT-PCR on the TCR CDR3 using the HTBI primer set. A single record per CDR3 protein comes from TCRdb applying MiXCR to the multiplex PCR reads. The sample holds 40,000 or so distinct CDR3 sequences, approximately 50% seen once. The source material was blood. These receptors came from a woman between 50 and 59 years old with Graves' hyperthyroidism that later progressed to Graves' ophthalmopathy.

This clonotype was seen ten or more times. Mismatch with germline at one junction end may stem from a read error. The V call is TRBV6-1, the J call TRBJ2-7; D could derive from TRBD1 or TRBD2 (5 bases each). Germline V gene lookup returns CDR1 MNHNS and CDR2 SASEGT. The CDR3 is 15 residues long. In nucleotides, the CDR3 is TGTGCCAGCAGCTTTTCGGGGCGGGCCGTCTACGAGCAGTGCTTC. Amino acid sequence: CASSFSGRAVYEQCF.

This chain's CDR3 is CASSLAQGAVYSSYGYTF. CDR3 sequence (DNA): TGTGCCAGCAGCTTAGCGCAGGGGGCGGTCTACAGTTCCTATGGCTACACCTTC. V gene TRBV11-1 combines with J gene TRBJ1-2; 8 nucleotides match TRBD1. The CDR3 runs to 18 residues. Losses at the gene ends were 0 bases for V and 4 bases for J; bases not matched to a gene: 13. Germline CDR1 SGHAT, CDR2 FQDESV (reference sequence).

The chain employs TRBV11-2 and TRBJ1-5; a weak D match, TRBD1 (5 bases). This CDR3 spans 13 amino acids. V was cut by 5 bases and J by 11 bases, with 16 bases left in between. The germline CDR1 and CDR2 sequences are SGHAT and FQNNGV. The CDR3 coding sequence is TGTGCCAGCAGCCCGCTAGGGACCGGGACCCAGCATTTT. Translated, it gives CASSPLGTGTQHF.

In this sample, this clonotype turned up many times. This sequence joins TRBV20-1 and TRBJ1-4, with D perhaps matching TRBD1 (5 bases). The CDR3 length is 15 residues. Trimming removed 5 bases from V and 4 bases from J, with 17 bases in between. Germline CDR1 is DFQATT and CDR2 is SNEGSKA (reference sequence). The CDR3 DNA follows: TGCAGTGCTCCGCCTTCAGGGTTTGATAATGAAAAACTGTTTTTT. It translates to CSAPPSGFDNEKLFF.

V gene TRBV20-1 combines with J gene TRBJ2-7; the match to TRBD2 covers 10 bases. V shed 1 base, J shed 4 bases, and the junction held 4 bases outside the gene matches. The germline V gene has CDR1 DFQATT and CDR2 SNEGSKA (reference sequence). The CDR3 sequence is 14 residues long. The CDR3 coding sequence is TGCAGTGCTAGAGGGGGGACTAGCGTTTACGAGCAGTACTTC. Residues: CSARGGTSVYEQYF.

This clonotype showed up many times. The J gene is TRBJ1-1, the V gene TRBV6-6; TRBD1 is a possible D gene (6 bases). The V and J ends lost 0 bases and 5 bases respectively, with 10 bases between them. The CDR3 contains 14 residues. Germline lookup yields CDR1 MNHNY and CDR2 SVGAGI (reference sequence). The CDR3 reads CASSYSGGWTEAFF. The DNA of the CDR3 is TGTGCCAGCAGTTACTCTGGGGGCTGGACTGAAGCTTTCTTT.

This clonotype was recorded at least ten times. CDR3 loop: CASSFEGRQETQYF. DNA for the CDR3: TGTGCCAGCAGCTTTGAAGGGCGCCAAGAGACCCAGTACTTC. The chain carries TRBV7-9 and TRBJ2-5; no definite D call. V lost 3 bases and J 1 base, leaving 9 bases between the germline ends. The CDR3 consists of 14 residues. Germline CDR1 and CDR2: SEHNR and FQNEAQ (reference sequence).

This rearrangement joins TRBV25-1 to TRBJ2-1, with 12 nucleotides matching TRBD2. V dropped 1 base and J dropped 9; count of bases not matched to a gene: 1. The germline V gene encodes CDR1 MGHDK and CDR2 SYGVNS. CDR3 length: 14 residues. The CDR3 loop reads CASSELTSGSEQFF. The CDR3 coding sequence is TGTGCCAGCAGTGAATTGACTAGCGGGAGTGAGCAGTTCTTC. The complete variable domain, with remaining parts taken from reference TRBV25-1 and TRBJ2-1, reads EADIYQTPRYLVIGTGKKITLECSQTMGHDKMYWYQQDPGMELHLIHYSYGVNSTEKGDLSSESTVSRIRTEHFPLTLESARPSHTSQYLCASSELTSGSEQFFGPGTRLTVL.

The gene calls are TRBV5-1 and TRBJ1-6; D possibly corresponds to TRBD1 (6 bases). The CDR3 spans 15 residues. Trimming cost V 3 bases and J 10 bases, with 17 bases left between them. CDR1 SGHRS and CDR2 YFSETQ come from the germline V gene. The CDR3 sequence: CASSSDGAGESPLHF. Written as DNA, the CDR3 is TGCGCCAGCAGCTCAGATGGGGCAGGGGAATCACCCCTCCACTTT.

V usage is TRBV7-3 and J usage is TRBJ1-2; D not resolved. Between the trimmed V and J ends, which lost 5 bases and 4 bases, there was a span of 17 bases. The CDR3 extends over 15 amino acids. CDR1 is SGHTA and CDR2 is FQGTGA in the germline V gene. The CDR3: CASSLLAGGIYGYTF. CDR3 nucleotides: TGTGCCAGCAGCCTACTAGCGGGAGGGATCTATGGCTACACCTTC.

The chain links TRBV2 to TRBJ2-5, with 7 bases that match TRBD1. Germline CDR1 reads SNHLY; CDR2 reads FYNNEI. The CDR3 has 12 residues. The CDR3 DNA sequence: TGTGTCAGTAGTAGGGGGCGGGAGACCCAGTACTTC. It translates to CVSSRGRETQYF.

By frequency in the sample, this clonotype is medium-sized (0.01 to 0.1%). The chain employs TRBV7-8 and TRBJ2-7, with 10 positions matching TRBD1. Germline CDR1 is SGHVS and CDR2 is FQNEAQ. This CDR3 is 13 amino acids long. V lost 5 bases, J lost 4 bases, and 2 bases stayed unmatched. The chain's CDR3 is CASSRDRGYEQYF. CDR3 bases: TGTGCCAGCAGCCGGGACAGGGGTTACGAGCAGTACTTC.

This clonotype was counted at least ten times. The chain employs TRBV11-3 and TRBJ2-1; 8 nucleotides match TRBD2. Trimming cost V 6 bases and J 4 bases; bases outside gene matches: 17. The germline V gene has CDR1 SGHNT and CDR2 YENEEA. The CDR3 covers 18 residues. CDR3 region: CASSLTGRAWGTYNEQFF. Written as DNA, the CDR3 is TGTGCCAGCAGTTTAACCGGGAGGGCCTGGGGGACGTACAATGAGCAGTTCTTC.

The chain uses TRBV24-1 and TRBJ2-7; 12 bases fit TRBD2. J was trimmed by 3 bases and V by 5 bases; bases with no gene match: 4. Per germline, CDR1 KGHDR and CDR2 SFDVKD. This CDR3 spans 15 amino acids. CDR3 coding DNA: TGTGCCACCAGTGTAGCGGGACTAGCGGGCTACGAGCAGTACTTC. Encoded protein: CATSVAGLAGYEQYF.

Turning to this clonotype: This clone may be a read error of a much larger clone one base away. The CDR3 DNA is TGTGCCAGCAGAAGAACGGTCGAGCTCCAAGAGGCCCAGTACTTC. It specifies CASRRTVELQEAQYF. The chain links TRBV2 to TRBJ2-5; no reliable D call. The CDR3 has 15 residues. Looked up from germline, CDR1 is SNHLY and CDR2 is FYNNEI.

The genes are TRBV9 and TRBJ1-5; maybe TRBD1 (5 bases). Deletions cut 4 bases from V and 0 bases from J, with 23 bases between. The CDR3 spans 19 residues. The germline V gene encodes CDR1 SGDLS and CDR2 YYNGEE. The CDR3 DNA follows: TGTGCCAGCAGCCCCACGGGACTAGCGGGACGATATAGCAATCAGCCCCAGCATTTT. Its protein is CASSPTGLAGRYSNQPQHF.

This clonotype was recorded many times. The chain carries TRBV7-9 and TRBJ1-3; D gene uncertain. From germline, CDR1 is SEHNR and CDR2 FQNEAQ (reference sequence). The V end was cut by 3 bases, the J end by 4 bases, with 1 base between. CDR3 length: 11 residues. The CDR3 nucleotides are TGTGCCAGCAGCTTGGGAAACACCATATATTTT. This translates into CASSLGNTIYF.

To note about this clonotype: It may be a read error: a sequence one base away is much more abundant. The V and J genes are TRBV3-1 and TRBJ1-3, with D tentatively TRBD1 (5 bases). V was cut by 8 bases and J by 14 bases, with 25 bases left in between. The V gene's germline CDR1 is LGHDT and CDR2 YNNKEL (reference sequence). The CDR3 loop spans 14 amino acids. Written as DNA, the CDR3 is TGTGCCAGCGCCGGAGGGGTGGCCCGAAGACCTTTATATTTT. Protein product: CASAGGVARRPLYF.

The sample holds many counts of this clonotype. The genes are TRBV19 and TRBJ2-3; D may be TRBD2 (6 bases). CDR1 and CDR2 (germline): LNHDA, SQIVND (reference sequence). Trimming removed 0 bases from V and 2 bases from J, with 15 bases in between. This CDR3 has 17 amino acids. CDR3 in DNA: TGTGCCAGTAGTATAGACTCTCTGACTAGGAACACAGATACGCAGTATTTT. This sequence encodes CASSIDSLTRNTDTQYF.

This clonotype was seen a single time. The CDR3 nucleotides read TGTGCCAGCAGCTTGGAGGGGAACACCGGGGAGCTGTTTTTT. It translates to CASSLEGNTGELFF. V and J are TRBV5-4 and TRBJ2-2; no reliable D call. The ends were cut back, 0 bases at V and 1 base at J, with 4 bases in the middle. The CDR3 extends over 14 amino acids. CDR1 SGHNT and CDR2 YYREEE come from the germline V gene (reference sequence). The full variable domain, rest sourced from reference TRBV5-4 and TRBJ2-2, is ETGVTQSPTHLIKTRGQQVTLRCSSQSGHNTVSWYQQALGQGPQFIFQYYREEENGRGNFPPRFSGLQFPNYSSELNVNALELDDSALYLCASSLEGNTGELFFGEGSRLTVL.

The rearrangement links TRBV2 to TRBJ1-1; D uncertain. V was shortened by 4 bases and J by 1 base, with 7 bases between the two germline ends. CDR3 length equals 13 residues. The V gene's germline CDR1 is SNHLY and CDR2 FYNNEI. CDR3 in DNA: TGTGCCAGCAGTGCGACCTCGAACACTGAAGCTTTCTTT. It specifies CASSATSNTEAFF.

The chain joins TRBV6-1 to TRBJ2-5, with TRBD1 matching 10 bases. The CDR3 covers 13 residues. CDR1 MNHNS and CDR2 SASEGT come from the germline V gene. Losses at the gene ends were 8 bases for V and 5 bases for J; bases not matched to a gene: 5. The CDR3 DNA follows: TGTGCCAGCTGGGACAGGGGATCTGAGACCCAGTACTTC. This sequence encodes CASWDRGSETQYF.

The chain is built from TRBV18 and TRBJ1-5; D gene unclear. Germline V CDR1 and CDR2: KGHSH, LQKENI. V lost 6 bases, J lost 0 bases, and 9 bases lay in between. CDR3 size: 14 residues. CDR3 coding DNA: TGTGCCAGCTCTGCGGAGAATAGCAATCAGCCCCAGCATTTT. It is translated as CASSAENSNQPQHF. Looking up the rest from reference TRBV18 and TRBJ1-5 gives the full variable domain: NAGVMQNPRHLVRRRGQEARLRCSPMKGHSHVYWYRQLPEEGLKFMVYLQKENIIDESGMPKERFSAEFPKEGPSILRIQQVVRGDSAAYFCASSAENSNQPQHFGDGTRLSIL.

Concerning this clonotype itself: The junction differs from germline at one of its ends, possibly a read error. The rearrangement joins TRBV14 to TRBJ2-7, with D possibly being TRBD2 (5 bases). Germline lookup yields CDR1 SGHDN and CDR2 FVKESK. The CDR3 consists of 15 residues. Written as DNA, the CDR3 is TGTGCCAGCAGCCAAGTCGGGATAGCAAGACAAGAGCGGTACTTC. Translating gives CASSQVGIARQERYF.

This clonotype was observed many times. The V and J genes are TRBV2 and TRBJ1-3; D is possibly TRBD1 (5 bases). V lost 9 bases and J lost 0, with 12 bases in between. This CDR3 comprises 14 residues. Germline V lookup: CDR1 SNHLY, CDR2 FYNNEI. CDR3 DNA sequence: TGTGCCAGTCACCAGGGCCCCTCTGGAAACACCATATATTTT. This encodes CASHQGPSGNTIYF.

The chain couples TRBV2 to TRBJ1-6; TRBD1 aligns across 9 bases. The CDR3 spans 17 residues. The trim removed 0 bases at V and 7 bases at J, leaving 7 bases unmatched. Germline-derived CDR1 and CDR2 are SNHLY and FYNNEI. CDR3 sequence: CASSEALWGTGNSPLHF. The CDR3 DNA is TGTGCCAGCAGTGAAGCGCTTTGGGGGACAGGGAATTCACCCCTCCACTTT.

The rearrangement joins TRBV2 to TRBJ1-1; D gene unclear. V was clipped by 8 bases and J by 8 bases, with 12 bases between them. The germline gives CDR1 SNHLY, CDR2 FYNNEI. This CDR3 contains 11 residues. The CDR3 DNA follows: TGTGCCAGCGGCGAGGGAGCAGAAGCTTTCTTT. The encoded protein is CASGEGAEAFF.